This T cell receptor (beta chain) appears in the sequencing data of a study of shared clonotypes between healthy human individuals. CDR3 length equals 14 residues. Germline lookup yields CDR1 SGHTA and CDR2 FQGTGA. Trimming cost V 5 bases and J 7 bases; bases outside gene matches: 9. Terminally differentiated effector memory CD45RA+ cells were excluded from the naive CD8 cells, which were CD45RO-negative and positively selected for CCR7. Findings of the study overall: Against clonotypes common to all four donors, non-shared ones had lower generation probabilities. Generally, naive subsets came out with larger estimated richness than memory subsets.

Method: immunoSEQ multiplex PCR; TCRdb's copy keeps in-frame clones and lacks some. Among around 580,000 clones listed, 95% to 98% were seen once. Points on this clone: Its antigen is not identified.

This chain uses TRBV7-3 with TRBJ2-7, with 9 bases aligning to TRBD2. Sequenced input: naive CD8+ T cells sorted from blood. The TCR was taken from a man younger than 45 in good health. The CDR3 nucleotides are TGTGCCAGCAGCCCGGCAGCGGGAGGTTCTGAGCAGTACTTC. Protein product: CASSPAAGGSEQYF.